This T cell receptor (beta chain) was retrieved from a study of T cell responses to AZD1222 COVID-19 vaccine. Study-wide points: White British ancestry dominated among donors, who included more females, and clonal diversity was possibly underestimated.

There are 14 residues in the CDR3. Germline V gene data show CDR1 as SGHDT and CDR2 as YYEEEE. Trimming shortened V by 4 bases and J by 5 bases, and 13 bases separated the two germline ends. Using immunoSEQ multiplex PCR, the repertoire was profiled, and TCRdb retains in-frame clones only, with some absent. This table holds 200,000 to 300,000 clones, 85% to 95% found once. This clone was seen once. Its antigen is unidentified. The sample consisted of peripheral blood, taken on day 0 of AZD1222 vaccination. V usage is TRBV5-6 and J usage is TRBJ2-1; tentative D call: TRBD2 (7 bases). The sequence came from an adult in good health. DNA of the CDR3: TGTGCCAGCAGCAGAGGGGGGGATAACAATGAGCAGTTCTTC. Protein sequence: CASSRGGDNNEQFF.